These 18 T cell receptor beta chains came from one sample sequenced in a study of control samples from healthy donors and cancer patients. The data were produced by immunoSEQ multiplex PCR, yet TCRdb's version contains in-frame clones alone and is incomplete. The data contain about 180,000 clones, approximately 90% of them seen just once; the ten biggest clones take up more than 1.3%. Sample: blood. These receptors all come from a man aged 25 to 45 in good health.

The genes are TRBV12-3 or TRBV12-4 and TRBJ2-7; D is ambiguous. The CDR3 loop spans 12 amino acids. V was cut by 1 base and J by 3 bases, with 4 bases left in between. CDR3 amino acids: CASSLVLYEQYF. The CDR3 DNA is TGTGCCAGCAGTTTAGTGCTCTACGAGCAGTACTTC.

V and J are TRBV5-1 and TRBJ2-3, with 10 bases identical to TRBD2. V shed 2 bases and J 5 bases; nucleotides not matched to a gene: 8. The CDR3 spans 16 residues. From germline, CDR1 is SGHRS and CDR2 YFSETQ. The CDR3 region is CASSLTRLAGQDTQYF. The CDR3 region has the DNA TGCGCCAGCAGCTTAACGAGACTAGCGGGTCAAGATACGCAGTATTTT.

This clone was detected a few times. The chain has TRBV10-3 and TRBJ1-1, with D maybe TRBD1 (5 bases). The CDR3 runs 16 residues. Trimming removed 4 bases from V and 1 base from J, with 16 bases in between. Germline assignment: CDR1 ENHRY and CDR2 SYGVKD. CDR3 in amino acids: CAISGERGGRNTEAFF. In DNA, the CDR3 is TGTGCCATCAGTGGAGAGAGGGGCGGAAGGAACACTGAAGCTTTCTTT.

This chain uses TRBV28 with TRBJ2-7; no clear D. Between the trimmed V and J ends, which lost 6 bases and 5 bases, there was a span of 8 bases. The CDR3 contains 11 residues. The germline V gene encodes CDR1 MDHEN and CDR2 SYDVKM. For the CDR3, the DNA is TGTGCCAGCAGGGCTCGGGACGAGCAGTACTTC. Amino acid sequence: CASRARDEQYF.

J is TRBJ2-1 and V is TRBV27; a weak D match, TRBD2 (6 bases). Trimming removed 4 bases at V and 6 bases at J, with 16 bases between. The CDR3 extends over 15 amino acids. Per the germline V gene, CDR1 is MNHEY and CDR2 is SMNVEV (reference sequence). CDR3 loop: CASSSTGTAFNEQFF. The CDR3 DNA reads as TGTGCCAGCAGTTCCACCGGGACTGCCTTCAATGAGCAGTTCTTC.

This chain links TRBV4-1 with TRBJ2-7; 8 bases are shared with TRBD1. This CDR3 is 15 amino acids long. Germline assignment: CDR1 MGHRA and CDR2 YSYEKL. The V segment lost 3 bases and the J segment 2 bases; nucleotides outside the gene matches: 6. Here the CDR3 reads CASSQARTGTYEQYF. The CDR3 nucleotides are TGCGCCAGCAGCCAGGCAAGGACAGGGACCTACGAGCAGTACTTC.

This chain links TRBV27 with TRBJ2-1; D possibly corresponds to TRBD2 (6 bases). Germline values: CDR1 MNHEY, CDR2 SMNVEV (reference sequence). Trimming took off 3 bases at V and 2 bases at J, with 11 bases between the two ends. The CDR3 consists of 15 residues. Here the CDR3 reads CASSFGGRTYNEQFF. Written as DNA, the CDR3 is TGTGCCAGCAGTTTCGGAGGGAGAACCTACAATGAGCAGTTCTTC.

Details on this clone: Other DNA sequences of this sample code for an identical CDR3. The V gene is TRBV5-1, the J gene TRBJ1-2; TRBD1 matches at 10 bases. This CDR3 is 14 amino acids long. V lost 4 bases to trimming and J lost 4 bases; unmatched junction nucleotides: 4. Germline CDR1 and CDR2: SGHRS and YFSETQ. CDR3 region: CASSTGQGGYGYTF. The CDR3 nucleotides are TGCGCCAGCAGCACAGGACAGGGGGGCTATGGCTACACCTTC.

This rearrangement joins TRBV7-6 to TRBJ2-1; 10 nucleotides line up with TRBD2. Trimming removed 1 base from V and 3 bases from J; junction bases left unmatched: 6. This CDR3 has 17 residues. Germline V CDR1 and CDR2: SGHVS, FNYEAQ. CDR3 DNA: TGTGCCAGCAGCTTAGGGTCTAGCGGGGGCGGCTACAATGAGCAGTTCTTC. Translation: CASSLGSSGGGYNEQFF. The whole variable domain, remainder taken from reference TRBV7-6 and TRBJ2-1, is GAGVSQSPRYKVTKRGQDVALRCDPISGHVSLYWYRQALGQGPEFLTYFNYEAQQDKSGLPNDRFSAERPEGSISTLTIQRTEQRDSAMYRCASSLGSSGGGYNEQFFGPGTRLTVL.

The CDR3 coding sequence is TGTGCCTACGGAAGGGAAACTGGAAACACCATATATTTT. As protein: CAYGRETGNTIYF. This chain uses TRBV30 with TRBJ1-3; no reliable D call. Germline V gene sequence: CDR1 GTSNPN, CDR2 SVGIG (reference sequence). The CDR3 has 13 amino acids. V dropped 7 bases and J dropped 2 bases, with 12 bases sitting between them.

This chain connects TRBV19 to TRBJ2-1; 9 bases match TRBD2. V lost 5 bases and J lost 5; bases outside the gene matches: 7. The CDR3 consists of 15 residues. CDR1 and CDR2 from the germline V gene are LNHDA and SQIVND (reference sequence). CDR3 bases: TGTGCCAGTAGTGTTCCCCTAGCGGGGCACAATGAGCAGTTCTTC. Translation gives CASSVPLAGHNEQFF.

The chain links TRBV11-2 to TRBJ2-1, with 7 nucleotides matching TRBD2. CDR3 length: 17 amino acids. V shed 4 bases, J shed 5 bases, and the junction held 14 bases outside the gene matches. Germline V gene data show CDR1 as SGHAT and CDR2 as FQNNGV. CDR3 DNA sequence: TGTGCCAGCAGCTACCCCCGAGGCGGGAGAAGAGACAATGAGCAGTTCTTC. Translated: CASSYPRGGRRDNEQFF.

This clone appeared once. The genes are TRBV15 and TRBJ1-3; D is unclear. Germline CDR1 LNHNV, CDR2 YYDKDF (reference sequence). The V and J ends lost 0 bases and 0 bases respectively, with 9 bases between them. The CDR3 consists of 16 residues. This chain's CDR3 is CATSRDGGSSGNTIYF. As DNA, the CDR3 is TGTGCCACCAGCAGAGATGGCGGCAGCTCTGGAAACACCATATATTTT.

The chain couples TRBV4-3 to TRBJ2-5, with TRBD2 matching 8 bases. The assigned J gene may be wrong: the sequence end matches TRBJ2-7 better. The CDR3 consists of 15 residues. Germline lookup yields CDR1 LGHNA and CDR2 YSLEER. Written as DNA, the CDR3 is TGCGCCAGCAGCCAAGATATGGGCGGGGGGTACGAGCAGTACTTC. This codes for CASSQDMGGGYEQYF.

The chain links TRBV20-1 to TRBJ2-1; D may be TRBD2 (5 bases). CDR1 is DFQATT, CDR2 SNEGSKA, per germline (reference sequence). V lost 3 bases to trimming and J lost 0 bases, with 18 bases between them. This CDR3 has 17 amino acids. In nucleotides, the CDR3 is TGCAGTGCTAGTGGGCTAGCCCACACCCTCTCCTACAATGAGCAGTTCTTC. This sequence encodes CSASGLAHTLSYNEQFF.

V gene TRBV27 combines with J gene TRBJ1-2; 9 bases match TRBD1. Germline CDR1 reads MNHEY; CDR2 reads SMNVEV (reference sequence). The CDR3 runs to 13 residues. V was pared by 7 bases and J by 5 bases, with 5 bases of the junction left unmatched. The CDR3 DNA follows: TGTGCCAGCAAGATAGGACAGGGGTATGGCTACACCTTC. It translates to CASKIGQGYGYTF.

The chain employs TRBV14 and TRBJ1-2; 9 nucleotides match TRBD1. The CDR3 runs to 16 residues. Germline trimming cut 1 base from V and 8 bases from J; bases unmatched to any gene: 11. CDR1 and CDR2 (germline): SGHDN, FVKESK. This chain's CDR3 is CASSQGPGQGWGGYTF. In nucleotides, the CDR3 is TGTGCCAGCAGCCAAGGTCCGGGACAGGGATGGGGCGGCTACACCTTC. Full variable domain (rest looked up from reference TRBV14 and TRBJ1-2): EAGVTQFPSHSVIEKGQTVTLRCDPISGHDNLYWYRRVMGKEIKFLLHFVKESKQDESGMPNNRFLAERTGGTYSTLKVQPAELEDSGVYFCASSQGPGQGWGGYTFGSGTRLTVV.

This chain connects TRBV6-5 to TRBJ2-2, with 9 bases matching TRBD2. The CDR3 sequence is 15 residues long. The germline V gene has CDR1 MNHEY and CDR2 SVGAGI. Germline trimming cut 6 bases from V and 5 bases from J; bases unmatched to any gene: 7. CDR3: CASRGTSRWTGELFF. The CDR3 region has the DNA TGTGCCAGCAGGGGGACTAGCCGTTGGACCGGGGAGCTGTTTTTT.